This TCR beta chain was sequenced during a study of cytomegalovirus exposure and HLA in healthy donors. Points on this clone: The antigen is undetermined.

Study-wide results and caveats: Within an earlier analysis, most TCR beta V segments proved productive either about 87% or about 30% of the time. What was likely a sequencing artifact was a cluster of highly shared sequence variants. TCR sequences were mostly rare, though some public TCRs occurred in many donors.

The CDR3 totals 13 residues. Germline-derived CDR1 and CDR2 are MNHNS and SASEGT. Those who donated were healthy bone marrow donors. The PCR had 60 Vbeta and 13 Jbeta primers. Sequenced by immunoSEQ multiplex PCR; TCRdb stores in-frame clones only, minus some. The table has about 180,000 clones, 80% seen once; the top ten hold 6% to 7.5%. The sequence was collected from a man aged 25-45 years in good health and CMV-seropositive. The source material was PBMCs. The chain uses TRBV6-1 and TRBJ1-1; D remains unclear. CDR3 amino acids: CVGTTGCCTEAFF. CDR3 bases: TGTGTCGGCACTACGGGGTGCTGCACTGAAGCTTTCTTT.